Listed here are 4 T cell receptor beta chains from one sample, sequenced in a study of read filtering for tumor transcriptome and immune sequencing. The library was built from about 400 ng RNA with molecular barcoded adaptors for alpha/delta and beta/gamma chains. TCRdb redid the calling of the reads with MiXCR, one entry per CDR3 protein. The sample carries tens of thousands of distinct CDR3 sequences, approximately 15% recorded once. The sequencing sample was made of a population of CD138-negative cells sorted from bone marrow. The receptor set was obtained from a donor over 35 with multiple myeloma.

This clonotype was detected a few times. Here the CDR3 DNA reads TGCAGTGCCCAAACCAGCGGGCTACACAATGAGCAGTTCTTC. Translation gives CSAQTSGLHNEQFF. The chain links TRBV20-1 to TRBJ2-1, with D perhaps TRBD2 (6 bases). The CDR3 is made up of 14 amino acids. CDR1 and CDR2 from the germline V gene are DFQATT and SNEGSKA (reference sequence). V was clipped by 6 bases and J by 5 bases, with 17 bases between them.

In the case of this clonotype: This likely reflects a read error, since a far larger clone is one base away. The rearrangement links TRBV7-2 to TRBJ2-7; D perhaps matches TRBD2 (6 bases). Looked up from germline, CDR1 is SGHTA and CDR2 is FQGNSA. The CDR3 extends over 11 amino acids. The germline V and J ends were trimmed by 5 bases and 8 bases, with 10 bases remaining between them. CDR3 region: CASSQAGQQYF. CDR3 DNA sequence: TGTGCCAGCAGCCAAGCGGGCCAGCAGTACTTC.

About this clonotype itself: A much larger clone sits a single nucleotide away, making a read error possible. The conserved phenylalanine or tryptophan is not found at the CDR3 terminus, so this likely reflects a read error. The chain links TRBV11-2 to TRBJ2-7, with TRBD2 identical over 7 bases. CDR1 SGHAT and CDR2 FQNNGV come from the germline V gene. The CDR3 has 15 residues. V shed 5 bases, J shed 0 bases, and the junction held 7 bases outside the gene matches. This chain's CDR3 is CASSTPTSASYEQYL. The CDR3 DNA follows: TGTGCCAGCAGCACCCCCACTAGCGCCTCCTACGAGCAGTACCTC.

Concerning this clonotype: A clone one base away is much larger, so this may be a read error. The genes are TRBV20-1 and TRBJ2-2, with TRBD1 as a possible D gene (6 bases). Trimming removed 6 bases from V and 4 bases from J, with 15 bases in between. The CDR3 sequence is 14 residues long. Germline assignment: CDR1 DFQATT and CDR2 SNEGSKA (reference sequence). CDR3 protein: CSARQVLGTGELFF. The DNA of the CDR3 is TGCAGTGCGAGACAGGTTCTAGGCACCGGGGAGCTGTTTTTT.